The 32 T cell receptor beta chains given below trace back to one sample, sequenced in a study of technical replicates of blood from a handful of donors. Libraries were prepared by immunoSEQ multiplex PCR; TCRdb keeps only in-frame clonotypes and omits some of them. The sample has 60,000 to 70,000 clones; around 85% are singletons. The sequencing input was PBMCs. These receptors came from a human donor in good health. Some clones in this sample may be carry-over from other donors' samples.

V usage is TRBV4-1 and J usage is TRBJ1-4; TRBD1 agrees at 9 bases. The CDR3 is 15 amino acids. The ends lost 2 bases at V and 8 bases at J; junction bases unmatched: 6. Germline CDR1 MGHRA, CDR2 YSYEKL. CDR3 in amino acids: CASSQPDRGWEKLFF. The CDR3 DNA reads as TGCGCCAGCAGCCAACCGGACAGGGGATGGGAAAAACTGTTTTTT.

The V call is TRBV6-5, the J call TRBJ1-1; maybe TRBD1 (6 bases). This CDR3 has 15 amino acids. The germline V gene encodes CDR1 MNHEY and CDR2 SVGAGI. V lost 0 bases, J lost 7 bases, and 15 bases lay in between. CDR3 protein: CASSYSRQVASEAFF. The CDR3 DNA is TGTGCCAGCAGTTACTCTAGACAGGTTGCCAGTGAAGCTTTCTTT.

The sample holds one count of this clone. The chain uses TRBV6-5 and TRBJ1-2; possible D gene TRBD1, 6 bases. The germline gives CDR1 MNHEY, CDR2 SVGAGI. CDR3 length: 15 amino acids. V lost 6 bases to trimming and J lost 2 bases, with 16 bases between them. DNA for the CDR3: TGTGCCAGCAGGAAAATGGGTGGACAGAACTATGGCTACACCTTC. Translating it yields CASRKMGGQNYGYTF.

In this sample, this clone turned up a few times. The chain links TRBV29-1 to TRBJ2-1, with D maybe TRBD1 (6 bases). The CDR3 contains 13 residues. V was cut by 6 bases and J by 5 bases, with 14 bases left in between. The germline CDR1 and CDR2 sequences are SQVTM and ANQGSEA. CDR3 in amino acids: CSVVEDRHNEQFF. CDR3 nucleotide sequence: TGCAGCGTGGTTGAGGACAGACACAATGAGCAGTTCTTC.

This clone was seen just once. The chain recombines TRBV21-1 with TRBJ2-3; TRBD1 is the table's D call, not checked against the DNA. TRBV21-1 is classified as a pseudogene. CDR3 length: 15 amino acids. CDR3 bases: TGTGCCAGCAGTCGGGACAGGACTAGCACAGATACGCAGTATTTT. Translated, it gives CASSRDRTSTDTQYF.

This chain joins TRBV6-1 and TRBJ2-6; the match to TRBD1 covers 8 bases. V trimming: 10 bases; J trimming: 0 bases; junction bases outside the gene matches: 2. The length of the CDR3 is 14 residues. Germline V gene sequence: CDR1 MNHNS, CDR2 SASEGT. The CDR3 here is CATDRGSGANVLTF. The CDR3 bases are TGTGCCACCGACAGGGGCTCTGGGGCCAACGTCCTGACTTTC.

This clone was seen more than once but under ten times. The V gene is TRBV29-1, the J gene TRBJ1-1, with no clear D. CDR1 is SQVTM and CDR2 is ANQGSEA in the germline V gene. Trimming pared 5 bases from V and 1 base from J, leaving 17 bases between. The CDR3 totals 15 residues. The DNA of the CDR3 is TGCAGCGTTTTGGAAGACGGTGGGCCGAACACTGAAGCTTTCTTT. This gives the protein CSVLEDGGPNTEAFF.

The chain couples TRBV5-4 to TRBJ2-7; 8 bases are shared with TRBD2. This CDR3 is 16 amino acids long. Trimming removed 0 bases from V and 4 bases from J; junction bases left unmatched: 9. Germline V gene lookup returns CDR1 SGHNT and CDR2 YYREEE (reference sequence). Here the CDR3 reads CASSLVAASGRYEQYF. DNA of the CDR3: TGTGCCAGCAGCTTGGTAGCGGCTAGCGGGCGTTACGAGCAGTACTTC.

The V gene is TRBV6-4, the J gene TRBJ2-3, with 8 bases identical to TRBD2. The CDR3 extends over 16 amino acids. Germline V gives CDR1 MRHNA, CDR2 SNTAGT. The V gene end was trimmed by 1 base and the J gene end by 5 bases; junction bases not matched to a gene: 8. The CDR3 bases are TGTGCCAGCAGTGACTTGCCGGCGGGGGGACTAGATACGCAGTATTTT. Amino acids: CASSDLPAGGLDTQYF.

The chain uses TRBV7-2 and TRBJ1-5, with D perhaps TRBD1 (6 bases). Germline CDR1 SGHTA, CDR2 FQGNSA. The ends were cut back, 6 bases at V and 0 bases at J, with 15 bases in the middle. The CDR3 is 16 amino acids. The CDR3 DNA is TGTGCCAGCAGTCTTACCGGGACAATTAGCAATCAGCCCCAGCATTTT. Protein sequence: CASSLTGTISNQPQHF.

This rearrangement joins TRBV7-7 to TRBJ2-5, with 7 bases aligning to TRBD2. This CDR3 is built from 15 residues. The V and J ends lost 2 bases and 5 bases, in that order; junction bases with no gene match: 8. Germline V gene lookup returns CDR1 SSHAT and CDR2 FNYEAQ (reference sequence). DNA for the CDR3: TGTGCCAGCAGCTTACTGGCGGGAGAGGGGGAGACCCAGTACTTC. The encoded protein is CASSLLAGEGETQYF. The full variable domain, its missing parts supplied by reference TRBV7-7 and TRBJ2-5, is GAGVSQSPRYKVTKRGQDVTLRCDPISSHATLYWYQQALGQGPEFLTYFNYEAQPDKSGLPSDRFSAERPEGSISTLTIQRTEQRDSAMYRCASSLLAGEGETQYFGPGTRLLVL.

The V gene is TRBV10-3, the J gene TRBJ2-7; 7 bases match TRBD2. V dropped 8 bases and J dropped 2; count of bases not matched to a gene: 6. Germline V CDR1 and CDR2: ENHRY, SYGVKD. CDR3 length: 13 amino acids. CDR3 sequence reads: CAISGGGPYEQYF. CDR3 DNA: TGTGCCATCTCCGGCGGGGGACCCTACGAGCAGTACTTC.

This clone showed up just once. This chain connects TRBV13 to TRBJ1-2, with D tentatively TRBD1 (6 bases). Looked up from germline, CDR1 is PRHDT and CDR2 is FYEKMQ (reference sequence). This CDR3 has 13 amino acids. The V and J ends lost 4 bases and 3 bases respectively, with 9 bases between them. Written as DNA, the CDR3 is TGTGCCAGCAGCTCGGGACATGACTATGGCTACACCTTC. As protein: CASSSGHDYGYTF.

This chain uses TRBV6-4 with TRBJ2-7; 9 bases align to TRBD2. From germline, CDR1 is MRHNA and CDR2 SNTAGT. With V trimmed by 0 bases and J by 2 bases, 14 bases remained unmatched. CDR3 length equals 19 residues. For the CDR3, the DNA is TGTGCCAGCAGTGACTCCCGTACCACCCGGCGGGAGGGCCCCTACGAGCAGTACTTC. It specifies CASSDSRTTRREGPYEQYF.

The chain joins TRBV11-3 to TRBJ2-7; 10 bases match TRBD1. Germline V gene lookup returns CDR1 SGHNT and CDR2 YENEEA. The CDR3 contains 15 residues. After removal of 1 base from V and 4 bases from J, the junction contained 4 bases not matched to a gene. CDR3 sequence: CASSLGGTGVYEQYF. CDR3 sequence (DNA): TGTGCCAGCAGCTTAGGAGGGACAGGGGTTTACGAGCAGTACTTC.

As concerns this clone: This CDR3 is also generated by other DNA sequences in the sample. This chain uses TRBV6-5 with TRBJ2-7; D is undetermined. V was cut by 4 bases and J by 3 bases, with 4 bases left in between. Germline V gene sequence: CDR1 MNHEY, CDR2 SVGAGI. CDR3 length equals 11 residues. The DNA of the CDR3 is TGTGCCAGCAGTTCTAACTACGAGCAGTACTTC. Translating it yields CASSSNYEQYF.

The chain carries TRBV5-4 and TRBJ1-2, with D perhaps matching TRBD1 (5 bases). The CDR3 contains 13 residues. The germline gives CDR1 SGHNT, CDR2 YYREEE (reference sequence). Trimming shortened V by 4 bases and J by 0 bases, and 7 bases separated the two germline ends. CDR3 DNA sequence: TGTGCCAGCAGCCTGACAGCTAACTATGGCTACACCTTC. Protein: CASSLTANYGYTF.

In its sample, this clone was seen once. The CDR3 reads CASSPPGRAGELFF. The CDR3 DNA follows: TGTGCCAGCTCACCACCGGGGAGGGCCGGGGAGCTGTTTTTT. The chain couples TRBV18 to TRBJ2-2, with TRBD2 matching over 7 bases. Looked up from germline, CDR1 is KGHSH and CDR2 is LQKENI. The CDR3 extends over 14 amino acids. V lost 0 bases, J lost 6 bases, and 1 base stayed unmatched.

The CDR3 spells CASSQASGYRAFF. The CDR3 DNA reads TGTGCCAGCAGCCAAGCTTCAGGTTATAGGGCTTTCTTT. This chain uses TRBV14 with TRBJ1-1, with no clear D. The CDR3 length is 13 residues. In germline, CDR1 is SGHDN, CDR2 FVKESK. The germline V and J ends were trimmed by 1 base and 11 bases, with 14 bases remaining between them. The full variable domain, with the rest looked up from reference TRBV14 and TRBJ1-1, is EAGVTQFPSHSVIEKGQTVTLRCDPISGHDNLYWYRRVMGKEIKFLLHFVKESKQDESGMPNNRFLAERTGGTYSTLKVQPAELEDSGVYFCASSQASGYRAFFGQGTRLTVV.

The chain uses TRBV11-1 and TRBJ2-1; the D is unclear. Deletions cut 5 bases from V and 9 bases from J, with 8 bases between. This CDR3 has 11 amino acids. CDR1 is SGHAT and CDR2 is FQDESV in the germline V gene (reference sequence). The CDR3 is CASSARVEQFF. CDR3 in DNA: TGTGCCAGCAGCGCCCGGGTTGAGCAGTTCTTC.

The genes are TRBV6-4 and TRBJ2-2; 8 nucleotides align to TRBD2. V lost 4 bases, J lost 5 bases, and 3 bases stayed unmatched. Germline V CDR1 and CDR2: MRHNA, SNTAGT. The CDR3 is 14 amino acids. The CDR3: CASSVERGTGELFF. The DNA of the CDR3 is TGTGCCAGCAGTGTAGAGCGGGGGACCGGGGAGCTGTTTTTT.

J is TRBJ2-7 and V is TRBV15; TRBD1 matches 9 bases. Germline values: CDR1 LNHNV, CDR2 YYDKDF (reference sequence). V was pared by 3 bases and J by 4 bases, with 4 bases of the junction left unmatched. CDR3 length: 14 amino acids. CDR3 region: CATSSNRGPYEQYF. CDR3 DNA: TGTGCCACCAGCAGCAACAGGGGGCCTTACGAGCAGTACTTC. The full variable domain, its missing parts supplied by reference TRBV15 and TRBJ2-7, is DAMVIQNPRYQVTQFGKPVTLSCSQTLNHNVMYWYQQKSSQAPKLLFHYYDKDFNNEADTPDNFQSRRPNTSFCFLDIRSPGLGDTAMYLCATSSNRGPYEQYFGPGTRLTVT.

The gene calls are TRBV7-9 and TRBJ2-7; 9 nucleotides match TRBD1. Germline CDR1 reads SEHNR; CDR2 reads FQNEAQ (reference sequence). The CDR3 loop spans 13 amino acids. Losses at the gene ends were 5 bases for V and 5 bases for J; bases not matched to a gene: 4. CDR3 in amino acids: CASSMDRGHEQYF. In nucleotides, the CDR3 is TGTGCCAGCAGCATGGACAGGGGCCACGAGCAGTACTTC.

The chain combines TRBV6-1 with TRBJ2-5; tentatively, D is TRBD2 (6 bases). The V gene's germline CDR1 is MNHNS and CDR2 SASEGT. V lost 3 bases and J lost 5, with 16 bases in between. This CDR3 is built from 15 residues. The CDR3 nucleotides read TGTGCCAGCAGTGAGATAGGAGGGGAGGTGGAGACCCAGTACTTC. Translated: CASSEIGGEVETQYF.

CDR3 region: CASSVTSGSFYEQYF. In nucleotides, the CDR3 is TGTGCCAGCAGCGTAACTAGCGGGAGTTTCTACGAGCAGTACTTC. V and J are TRBV6-1 and TRBJ2-7; TRBD2 matches at 11 bases. V gave up 6 bases and J gave up 3 bases; unmatched junction bases: 7. In germline, CDR1 is MNHNS, CDR2 SASEGT. The CDR3 totals 15 residues.

This clone was seen a single time. The chain carries TRBV6-1 and TRBJ1-2; 10 bases agree with TRBD1. V dropped 6 bases and J dropped 5; count of bases not matched to a gene: 9. Germline V gene sequence: CDR1 MNHNS, CDR2 SASEGT. The CDR3 spans 15 residues. The CDR3 protein is CASRRGDRGLYGYTF. The CDR3 bases are TGTGCCAGCAGGAGGGGGGACAGGGGTTTATATGGCTACACCTTC.

The chain carries TRBV7-2 and TRBJ2-5, with D perhaps TRBD2 (6 bases). The CDR3 is made up of 13 amino acids. Germline V CDR1 and CDR2: SGHTA, FQGNSA. The germline V and J ends were trimmed by 3 bases and 4 bases, with 9 bases remaining between them. The CDR3 DNA follows: TGTGCCAGCAGCTTTCAGACTAGAGAGACCCAGTACTTC. This translates into CASSFQTRETQYF.

The chain employs TRBV5-1 and TRBJ2-1, with 7 positions matching TRBD1. The CDR3 has 15 amino acids. After removal of 4 bases from V and 0 bases from J, the junction contained 4 bases not matched to a gene. Germline values: CDR1 SGHRS, CDR2 YFSETQ. In DNA, the CDR3 is TGCGCCAGCAGCCTGGGACAGTCCTCCTACAATGAGCAGTTCTTC. Encoded protein: CASSLGQSSYNEQFF.

The chain links TRBV30 to TRBJ1-2; TRBD1 matches 8 bases. The CDR3 length is 15 residues. Trimming at V came to 1 base and at J to 4 bases, leaving 8 bases not matched to a gene. CDR1 is GTSNPN and CDR2 is SVGIG in the germline V gene (reference sequence). CDR3 protein: CAWSGLGQGTYGYTF. In DNA form, the CDR3 reads TGTGCCTGGAGTGGCCTCGGACAGGGTACCTATGGCTACACCTTC.

J is TRBJ1-1 and V is TRBV10-1, with TRBD1 matching 9 bases. Germline V gene lookup returns CDR1 WNHNN and CDR2 SYGVQD (reference sequence). V gave up 8 bases and J gave up 0 bases; unmatched junction bases: 4. The CDR3 is 14 residues long. The chain's CDR3 is CASPGQGMNTEAFF. DNA for the CDR3: TGCGCCAGCCCGGGACAGGGAATGAACACTGAAGCTTTCTTT.

The count of this clone is one. CDR3: CAETGTGSNEQYF. In DNA, the CDR3 is TGTGCCGAAACGGGGACAGGGTCTAACGAGCAGTACTTC. This chain joins TRBV30 and TRBJ2-7, with 9 bases matching TRBD1. V was pared by 8 bases and J by 5 bases, with 10 bases of the junction left unmatched. The CDR3 has 13 amino acids. Germline loops: CDR1 GTSNPN, CDR2 SVGIG (reference sequence).

The chain recombines TRBV4-3 with TRBJ2-2; weak D call: TRBD1 (5 bases). The V gene lost 5 bases and the J gene lost 1 base, with 8 bases spanning the gap. The CDR3 covers 14 residues. In germline, CDR1 is LGHNA, CDR2 YSLEER. CDR3 sequence: CASSSGQNTGELFF. For the CDR3, the DNA is TGCGCCAGCAGCTCAGGACAGAACACCGGGGAGCTGTTTTTT.